These 16 T cell receptor beta chains were sequenced from one sample in a study of identical twins. TCRdb fed the 5' RACE reads into MiXCR, producing one record per CDR3 protein. The table lists around 680,000 distinct CDR3 sequences, under 9% of them singletons. The same data also went into a second study, on yellow fever vaccine responses in identical twins.

Sequencing was performed on PBMCs. The receptors were gathered from a woman aged 18-29 years in good health.

This clonotype was observed a few times. This rearrangement joins TRBV24-1 to TRBJ2-1; possibly TRBD2 for D (6 bases). Germline values: CDR1 KGHDR, CDR2 SFDVKD. V dropped 9 bases and J dropped 5 bases, with 13 bases sitting between them. CDR3 length: 13 amino acids. The CDR3 protein is CATGGDRDNEQFF. CDR3 sequence (DNA): TGTGCCACCGGAGGGGATCGGGACAATGAGCAGTTCTTC.

This clonotype occurred a few times. This chain joins TRBV28 and TRBJ2-4, with 7 bases that match TRBD1. Germline loops: CDR1 MDHEN, CDR2 SYDVKM. The ends lost 6 bases at V and 3 bases at J; junction bases unmatched: 5. The CDR3 contains 14 residues. For the CDR3, the DNA is TGTGCCAGCAGCTGGGACAGATTCAAAAACATTCAGTACTTC. This translates into CASSWDRFKNIQYF. Full variable domain (rest looked up from reference TRBV28 and TRBJ2-4): DVKVTQSSRYLVKRTGEKVFLECVQDMDHENMFWYRQDPGLGLRLIYFSYDVKMKEKGDIPEGYSVSREKKERFSLILESASTNQTSMYLCASSWDRFKNIQYFGAGTRLSVL.

This clonotype was counted only a few times. The chain carries TRBV14 and TRBJ2-5; 15 nucleotides line up with TRBD2. CDR3 length: 16 residues. Germline assignment: CDR1 SGHDN and CDR2 FVKESK. The trim removed 4 bases at V and 2 bases at J, leaving 2 bases unmatched. The CDR3 loop is CASSRGLAGGQETQYF. In DNA, the CDR3 is TGTGCCAGCAGCCGAGGACTAGCGGGGGGGCAAGAGACCCAGTACTTC.

This clonotype was observed at least ten times. The chain couples TRBV10-3 to TRBJ2-2; no firm D call. The CDR3 extends over 14 amino acids. With 6 bases removed from V and 1 base from J, the gap between germline ends came to 9 bases. Germline V gene data show CDR1 as ENHRY and CDR2 as SYGVKD. The CDR3 DNA sequence: TGTGCCATCAGCCCTAAGAGGAACACCGGGGAGCTGTTTTTT. Translating it yields CAISPKRNTGELFF.

The chain joins TRBV28 to TRBJ1-2, with 8 nucleotides matching TRBD1. Losses at the gene ends were 5 bases for V and 7 bases for J; bases not matched to a gene: 6. Germline CDR1 MDHEN, CDR2 SYDVKM. This CDR3 has 13 residues. The CDR3 reads CASSIYTGGGYTF. CDR3 nucleotide sequence: TGTGCCAGCAGTATCTACACAGGGGGTGGCTACACCTTC.

In this sample, this clonotype turned up a few times. The rearrangement uses TRBV12-3 or TRBV12-4 and TRBJ2-7; 8 positions match TRBD1. V shed 5 bases, J shed 4 bases, and the junction held 7 bases outside the gene matches. This CDR3 contains 14 residues. CDR3: CASSGTGLGYEQYF. The CDR3 nucleotides read TGTGCCAGCAGTGGGACAGGTCTTGGATACGAGCAGTACTTC.

This clonotype was counted a few times. The rearrangement joins TRBV5-1 to TRBJ1-5; perhaps TRBD1 as D (6 bases). Germline V gene data show CDR1 as SGHRS and CDR2 as YFSETQ. V lost 4 bases, J lost 3 bases, and 14 bases lay in between. The CDR3 is 15 amino acids. The CDR3: CASSVSDSFNQPQHF. DNA for the CDR3: TGCGCCAGCAGCGTTTCGGACAGCTTCAATCAGCCCCAGCATTTT. The entire variable domain, with the rest obtained from reference TRBV5-1 and TRBJ1-5, is as follows: KAGVTQTPRYLIKTRGQQVTLSCSPISGHRSVSWYQQTPGQGLQFLFEYFSETQRNKGNFPGRFSGRQFSNSRSEMNVSTLELGDSALYLCASSVSDSFNQPQHFGDGTRLSIL.

This clonotype was seen many times. The chain carries TRBV10-3 and TRBJ1-2, with D uncertain. V was pared by 1 base and J by 6 bases, with 15 bases between. In germline, CDR1 is ENHRY, CDR2 SYGVKD. This CDR3 has 15 residues. The CDR3 DNA reads as TGTGCCATCAGTGAGTTGGGCAGTAACGGGGATGGCTACACCTTC. It is translated as CAISELGSNGDGYTF.

The rearrangement links TRBV2 to TRBJ2-7, with D possibly matching TRBD1 (7 bases). Germline assignment: CDR1 SNHLY and CDR2 FYNNEI. The CDR3 length is 19 residues. V was cut by 5 bases and J by 0 bases, with 26 bases left in between. The CDR3 region is CASSRLTGTLTTSSYEQYF. CDR3 bases: TGTGCCAGCAGTCGTTTGACAGGGACTCTGACAACCAGCTCCTACGAGCAGTACTTC. Looking up the rest from reference TRBV2 and TRBJ2-7 gives the full variable domain: EPEVTQTPSHQVTQMGQEVILRCVPISNHLYFYWYRQILGQKVEFLVSFYNNEISEKSEIFDDQFSVERPDGSNFTLKIRSTKLEDSAMYFCASSRLTGTLTTSSYEQYFGPGTRLTVT.

This clonotype was counted ten times or more. V and J are TRBV20-1 and TRBJ2-3, with 9 bases lining up with TRBD1. CDR1 is DFQATT and CDR2 is SNEGSKA in the germline V gene (reference sequence). The CDR3 extends over 13 amino acids. V dropped 4 bases and J dropped 4; count of bases not matched to a gene: 3. CDR3 amino acids: CSAKGTGSDTQYF. The CDR3 DNA reads TGCAGTGCTAAGGGGACAGGGTCAGATACGCAGTATTTT.

The DNA for the CDR3 is TGTGCCACCTCCTGGGCCTCAGAAGAGACCCAGTACTTC. It translates to CATSWASEETQYF. The V and J genes are TRBV25-1 and TRBJ2-5; D call uncertain. Per the germline V gene, CDR1 is MGHDK and CDR2 is SYGVNS. The length of the CDR3 is 13 residues. Trimming pared 10 bases from V and 3 bases from J, leaving 15 bases between.

This clonotype has only a few counts. V and J are TRBV27 and TRBJ2-3; perhaps TRBD2 as D (6 bases). V was cut by 8 bases and J by 1 base, with 13 bases left in between. The germline gives CDR1 MNHEY, CDR2 SMNVEV (reference sequence). This CDR3 has 14 residues. The CDR3 spells CASRGWEGTDTQYF. The CDR3 DNA is TGTGCCAGCCGGGGGTGGGAGGGCACAGATACGCAGTATTTT.

Of note for this clonotype: The conserved phenylalanine or tryptophan normally closing the CDR3 is absent here, so this likely arose from a read error. V usage is TRBV11-2 and J usage is TRBJ2-7, with D uncertain. Trimming removed 2 bases from V and 6 bases from J, with 14 bases in between. The CDR3 is 14 amino acids. Germline V gene sequence: CDR1 SGHAT, CDR2 FQNNGV. The CDR3 sequence: CASSLSPAFLEQYI. In DNA form, the CDR3 reads TGTGCCAGCAGCTTATCGCCAGCATTCCTCGAGCAGTACATC.

The chain uses TRBV7-9 and TRBJ2-1; D is uncertain. Germline values: CDR1 SEHNR, CDR2 FQNEAQ (reference sequence). Deletions cut 9 bases from V and 0 bases from J, with 15 bases between. This CDR3 is 15 amino acids long. The CDR3 spells CARSPRISSYNEQFF. The CDR3 bases are TGTGCCAGGAGCCCCCGGATTAGCTCCTACAATGAGCAGTTCTTC.

This clonotype came up a few times. V and J are TRBV4-3 and TRBJ2-5; TRBD2 aligns across 9 bases. Germline assignment: CDR1 LGHNA and CDR2 YSLEER. The CDR3 consists of 19 residues. Germline trimming cut 1 base from V and 0 bases from J; bases unmatched to any gene: 12. CDR3 bases: TGCGCCAGCAGCCAAGGTCGGATTGGTAGCGGGAGAGACCAAGAGACCCAGTACTTC. It specifies CASSQGRIGSGRDQETQYF.

The chain is built from TRBV10-3 and TRBJ2-5, with 7 bases matching TRBD1. V trimming: 7 bases; J trimming: 5 bases; junction bases outside the gene matches: 7. There are 13 residues in the CDR3. Per germline, CDR1 ENHRY and CDR2 SYGVKD. CDR3 protein: CAINPTGRETQYF. The CDR3, as DNA: TGTGCCATCAACCCGACAGGGCGGGAGACCCAGTACTTC.